A selection of T cell receptor beta chains follows, all from one sample in a study of blood T cell repertoires in COVID-19. The table came from immunoSEQ multiplex PCR; TCRdb's copy has only in-frame clones and leaves some out. The top ten clones hold roughly 8% of a sample with 150,000 to 200,000 clones, more than 80% of them seen once. Material for sequencing was peripheral blood. These receptors came from a woman aged 55-70 years with acute or convalescent COVID-19. Each CDR3 is given with its conserved first and last residue. The order of the fields is CDR3 length, J gene, clone size, D gene, V gene, CDR3 protein, CDR3 DNA. A D gene is named only where the DNA matches it firmly. Expanded clones get a size class; other rows say once, few or many, or leave the size out.

14	TRBJ1-1	-	TRBD1	TRBV2	CASSAGQGNTEAFF	TGTGCCAGCAGCGCGGGACAGGGGAACACTGAAGCTTTCTTT
13	TRBJ1-1	-	-	TRBV11-2	CASSLNGATEAFF	TGTGCCAGCAGCTTAAACGGTGCCACTGAAGCTTTCTTT
14	TRBJ1-1	-	TRBD1	TRBV7-8	CASSRDRGGSRAFF	TGTGCCAGCAGCCGAGACAGGGGGGGGTCTCGGGCTTTCTTT
17	TRBJ2-1	-	TRBD2	TRBV27	CASSLSRGLAGMNEQFF	TGTGCCAGCAGTTTATCGCGCGGACTAGCGGGAATGAATGAGCAGTTCTTC
12	TRBJ1-2	-	-	TRBV6-1	CASSEARDGYTF	TGTGCCAGCAGTGAAGCCCGGGATGGCTACACCTTC
13	TRBJ1-5	-	-	TRBV28	CASSQGFNQPQHF	TGTGCCAGCAGTCAGGGTTTCAATCAGCCCCAGCATTTT
13	TRBJ2-7	once	-	TRBV2	CASTPPSSYEQYF	TGTGCCAGCACCCCCCCCAGCTCCTACGAGCAGTACTTC
17	TRBJ2-7	-	-	TRBV7-6	CASSLGPPSSGGNEQYF	TGTGCCAGCAGCTTAGGACCCCCCTCTTCGGGGGGCAACGAGCAGTACTTC
12	TRBJ2-7	-	-	TRBV7-2	CASRLLAYEQYF	TGTGCCAGCAGACTTCTAGCTTACGAGCAGTACTTC
16	TRBJ2-1	-	-	TRBV18	CASSPPSSGSYNEQFF	TGTGCCAGCTCACCACCGTCGAGCGGATCCTACAATGAGCAGTTCTTC
15	TRBJ1-4	-	-	TRBV18	CASSPSGAANEKLFF	TGTGCCAGCTCACCATCAGGGGCAGCTAATGAAAAACTGTTTTTT
14	TRBJ1-1	few	-	TRBV6-5	CASSSEQGNTEAFF	TGTGCCAGCAGTTCCGAACAGGGAAACACTGAAGCTTTCTTT
15	TRBJ1-2	-	-	TRBV7-6	CASSLDPGAGYGYTF	TGTGCCAGCAGCTTAGATCCAGGGGCAGGATATGGCTACACCTTC
15	TRBJ2-7	-	-	TRBV7-9	CASSLGAGYASEQYF	TGTGCCAGCAGCTTAGGGGCAGGTTACGCGTCGGAGCAGTACTTC
14	TRBJ2-7	-	-	TRBV28	CASYDSLLSYEQYF	TGTGCCAGTTACGACAGTCTCCTATCTTACGAGCAGTACTTC
12	TRBJ2-1	-	-	TRBV20-1	CSASQGQGEQFF	TGCAGTGCTAGTCAGGGGCAGGGTGAGCAGTTCTTC
12	TRBJ2-7	-	-	TRBV18	CASSPFTYEQYF	TGTGCCAGCTCACCGTTCACCTACGAGCAGTACTTC
15	TRBJ2-2	-	TRBD2	TRBV10-3	CAIRPSGRLTGELFF	TGTGCCATCAGACCTAGCGGGCGGCTCACCGGGGAGCTGTTTTTT
14	TRBJ1-2	-	-	TRBV24-1	CATSDFEINYGYTF	TGTGCCACCAGTGATTTTGAGATTAACTATGGCTACACCTTC
14	TRBJ1-2	once	-	TRBV3-1/TRBV3-2	CASSQHHVDNGYTF	TGTGCCAGCAGCCAACATCATGTCGACAACGGCTACACCTTC
16	TRBJ2-1	-	TRBD2	TRBV4-2	CASSLGTSGEMDEQFF	TGTGCCAGCAGCCTAGGGACTAGCGGGGAAATGGATGAGCAGTTCTTC
13	TRBJ1-6	-	-	TRBV6-5	CASSLGDNSPLHF	TGTGCCAGCAGTTTAGGGGATAATTCACCCCTCCACTTT
13	TRBJ2-7	-	-	TRBV19	CASNLSRGYEQYF	TGTGCCAGTAACCTATCCAGGGGATACGAGCAGTACTTC
13	TRBJ1-2	-	TRBD1	TRBV12-3/TRBV12-4	CASSLRQGGGYTF	TGTGCCAGCAGTTTGAGACAGGGTGGTGGCTACACCTTC
12	TRBJ2-2	-	-	TRBV12-3/TRBV12-4	CATNSNTGELFF	TGTGCCACCAACAGTAACACCGGGGAGCTGTTTTTT
15	TRBJ2-1	-	TRBD2	TRBV19	CASSRLAGIAGEQFF	TGTGCCAGTAGTCGGCTAGCGGGTATAGCTGGTGAGCAGTTCTTC
13	TRBJ2-1	-	-	TRBV7-3	CASSKTRNNEQFF	TGTGCCAGCAGCAAGACTAGAAACAATGAGCAGTTCTTC
14	TRBJ1-2	-	TRBD1	TRBV2	CASSWDREGYGYTF	TGTGCCAGCAGTTGGGACAGGGAGGGCTATGGCTACACCTTC
13	TRBJ1-5	-	TRBD1	TRBV5-1	CASREGAGQPQHF	TGCGCCAGCAGGGAGGGGGCAGGTCAGCCCCAGCATTTT
15	TRBJ2-1	-	-	TRBV9	CASGGTDLRPGEQFF	TGTGCCAGCGGGGGGACGGACCTAAGACCCGGGGAGCAGTTCTTC
17	TRBJ2-3	-	TRBD2	TRBV3-1/TRBV3-2	CASSQDRSSGRTDTQYF	TGTGCCAGCAGCCAAGATCGGTCTAGCGGGAGAACAGATACGCAGTATTTT
14	TRBJ2-4	-	-	TRBV27	CASSFTGREGIQYF	TGTGCCAGCAGTTTTACAGGGAGAGAGGGCATTCAGTACTTC
15	TRBJ2-1	-	-	TRBV11-2	CASSSDSSSYNEQFF	TGTGCCAGCAGCTCCGACTCGAGCTCCTACAATGAGCAGTTCTTC
16	TRBJ2-2	once	TRBD1	TRBV25-1	CASRAGTGFNTGELFF	TGTGCCAGCAGAGCCGGGACAGGCTTTAACACCGGGGAGCTGTTTTTT
15	TRBJ1-2	-	-	TRBV2	CASRAGGGSPRDYTF	TGTGCCAGCAGGGCCGGGGGGGGCTCCCCTCGTGACTACACCTTC
15	TRBJ2-1	-	TRBD1	TRBV11-3	CASRGQGSSYNEQFF	TGTGCCAGCAGAGGACAGGGGAGCTCCTACAATGAGCAGTTCTTC
17	TRBJ1-2	few	-	TRBV10-2	CASSEDEVAGYNYGYTF	TGCGCCAGCAGTGAGGACGAAGTGGCAGGATATAACTATGGCTACACCTTC
15	TRBJ1-1	-	-	TRBV2	CASKPPASGVTEAFF	TGTGCCAGCAAGCCCCCGGCATCAGGGGTCACTGAAGCTTTCTTT
15	TRBJ1-1	-	-	TRBV5-1	CASSSSGGEGTEAFF	TGCGCCAGCAGCTCTTCGGGGGGAGAGGGGACTGAAGCTTTCTTT
16	TRBJ1-5	-	TRBD1	TRBV19	CASISLDRASNQPQHF	TGTGCCAGTATCTCTCTGGACAGGGCGAGCAATCAGCCCCAGCATTTT
16	TRBJ1-1	-	-	TRBV4-2	CASSQARPGLNTEAFF	TGTGCCAGCAGCCAAGCCAGACCAGGGCTGAACACTGAAGCTTTCTTT
14	TRBJ2-5	-	-	TRBV9	CASSVSGVGETQYF	TGTGCCAGCAGCGTTTCAGGGGTGGGAGAGACCCAGTACTTC
15	TRBJ2-4	-	TRBD2	TRBV29-1	CSAEAGGQTKNIQYF	TGCAGCGCTGAGGCGGGGGGCCAAACCAAAAACATTCAGTACTTC
15	TRBJ2-1	-	TRBD2	TRBV7-2	CASLPGGRSYNEQFF	TGTGCCAGCCTCCCAGGCGGGAGATCCTACAATGAGCAGTTCTTC
15	TRBJ1-5	-	-	TRBV6-1	CASSEAGGGNQPQHF	TGTGCCAGCAGTGAAGCGGGAGGGGGCAATCAGCCCCAGCATTTT
12	TRBJ2-2	-	-	TRBV29-1	CSVGEEGGELFF	TGCAGCGTTGGTGAGGAGGGCGGGGAGCTGTTTTTT
14	TRBJ1-2	-	TRBD1	TRBV10-3	CAISLQGAASGYTF	TGTGCCATCAGTCTACAGGGGGCTGCGAGTGGCTACACCTTC
14	TRBJ1-2	-	-	TRBV27	CASRPGGALYGYTF	TGTGCCAGCAGACCCGGCGGCGCGCTCTATGGCTACACCTTC
14	TRBJ2-2	-	-	TRBV2	CASRPPGNTGELFF	TGTGCCAGCAGACCTCCGGGGAACACCGGGGAGCTGTTTTTT
17	TRBJ2-1	-	TRBD2	TRBV9	CASSVTSGRTSYNEQFF	TGTGCCAGCAGCGTAACTAGCGGGAGGACGTCCTACAATGAGCAGTTCTTC
21	TRBJ2-7	-	-	TRBV3-1/TRBV3-2	CASSLPLRKGSWRGSSYEQYF	TGTGCCAGCAGCCTACCCCTTAGGAAGGGATCCTGGCGGGGAAGCTCCTACGAGCAGTACTTC
13	TRBJ1-1	-	-	TRBV2	CASTASGGAEAFF	TGTGCCAGCACGGCCAGTGGGGGGGCTGAAGCTTTCTTT
14	TRBJ1-2	once	-	TRBV4-2	CASSQDGSSYGYTF	TGTGCCAGCAGCCAAGACGGTTCTAGCTATGGCTACACCTTC